In this sample, the clone carrying this T cell receptor beta chain turned up once. This specimen comes from a study of OX40 agonist ivuxolimab in advanced cancers. Study details: Therapy given before enrollment (anti-PD-1, anti-PD-L1 or anti-CTLA-4) was allowed, and around 40% had some.

Assay: immunoSEQ multiplex PCR; the TCRdb copy retains only in-frame clones and omits some. The sample has tens of thousands of clones, around nine tenths seen once; the top ten hold roughly 0.3%. Sequencing used CD4+ or CD8+ T cells sorted from blood, obtained in a trial of the OX40 agonist ivuxolimab. The receptor was isolated from an adult with an advanced solid tumor such as melanoma, head and neck, liver or kidney cancer.

This chain's CDR3 is CASSPRAQGLAETQYF. In DNA form, the CDR3 reads TGTGCCAGCAGCCCGCGTGCCCAGGGTCTTGCAGAGACCCAGTACTTC. V is TRBV7-9 and J is TRBJ2-5; tentative D call: TRBD1 (5 bases). Between the trimmed V and J ends, which lost 5 bases and 4 bases, there was a span of 20 bases. CDR1 is SEHNR and CDR2 is FQNEAQ in the germline V gene (reference sequence). The CDR3 spans 16 residues.